This T cell receptor beta chain was recovered during a study of blood T cells in healthy people across ages. General study findings and limits: Unsorted PBMC material precluded a definitive naive versus antigen-experienced comparison. Roughly linearly, TCR beta diversity per million T cells fell as age increased.

On this clonotype: Its antigen is currently unknown.

The ends were cut back, 4 bases at V and 5 bases at J, with 8 bases in the middle. This CDR3 contains 12 residues. Germline V gives CDR1 SGHRS, CDR2 YFSETQ. A J-beta primer mix and a sample-barcoded 5' primer were used in a second PCR of about 6 to 12 cycles. Tagging of each cDNA molecule was performed by a template-switch adaptor with 12 random nucleotides. In TCRdb, the 5' RACE reads were re-called with MiXCR into one record per CDR3 protein. The table has around 780,000 distinct CDR3 sequences, just over 55% seen once. Sequenced material: blood. This clonotype was sampled from a man aged 40-49 years in good health. This chain uses TRBV5-1 with TRBJ2-3; perhaps TRBD1 as D (5 bases). CDR3 amino acids: CASSGRGDTQYF. The CDR3 bases are TGCGCCAGCAGCGGAAGGGGAGATACGCAGTATTTT.